This entry features one T cell receptor (beta chain) sequence. What it binds is not known. The source of the sample is a study of response to subunit inactivated influenza vaccine. Whole-study results and caveats: A suggestion made by the authors is that each seasonal influenza vaccination recruits few new T cells.

CDR1 ENHRY and CDR2 SYGVKD come from the germline V gene. CDR3 size: 17 residues. Trimming at V came to 4 bases and at J to 1 base, leaving 8 bases not matched to a gene. TCRdb itself ran the RT-PCR reads through MiXCR, one entry per CDR3 protein. The data show about 650,000 distinct CDR3 sequences, about 15% seen once. Sequencing used PBMCs from blood, obtained roughly 15 days before vaccination. The V gene is TRBV10-3, the J gene TRBJ2-2, with 8 bases identical to TRBD2. The sequence was collected from a man aged 50 or older who received an inactivated influenza vaccine. CDR3 sequence: CAISGVRREGNTGELFF. DNA of the CDR3: TGTGCCATCAGTGGGGTACGACGGGAGGGGAACACCGGGGAGCTGTTTTTT.